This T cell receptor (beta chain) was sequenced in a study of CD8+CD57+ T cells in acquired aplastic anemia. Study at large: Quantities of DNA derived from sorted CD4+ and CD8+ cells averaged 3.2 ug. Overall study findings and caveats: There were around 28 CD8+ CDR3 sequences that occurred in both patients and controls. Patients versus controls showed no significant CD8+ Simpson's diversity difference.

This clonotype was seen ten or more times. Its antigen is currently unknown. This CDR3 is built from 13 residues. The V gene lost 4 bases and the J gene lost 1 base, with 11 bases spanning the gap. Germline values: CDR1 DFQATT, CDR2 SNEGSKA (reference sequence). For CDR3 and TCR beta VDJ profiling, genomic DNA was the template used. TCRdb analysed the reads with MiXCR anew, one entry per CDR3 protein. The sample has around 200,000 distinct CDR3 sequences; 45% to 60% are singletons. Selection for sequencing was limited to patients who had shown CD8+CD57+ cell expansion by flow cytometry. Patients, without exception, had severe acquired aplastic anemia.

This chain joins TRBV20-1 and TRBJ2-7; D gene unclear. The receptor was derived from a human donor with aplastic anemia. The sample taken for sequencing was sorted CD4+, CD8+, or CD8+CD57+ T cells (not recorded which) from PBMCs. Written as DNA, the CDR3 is TGCAGTGCTATCCGGGTCTCTTCCTACGAGCAGTACTTC. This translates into CSAIRVSSYEQYF.